This entry lists 16 T cell receptor beta chains sequenced from one sample in a study of control samples from healthy donors and cancer patients. TCRdb keeps only in-frame clones here, not all; method: immunoSEQ multiplex PCR. The sample shows fewer than 65,000 clones, about nine tenths of them seen only once. Specimen: PBMCs. Receptor source: a middle-aged man with colorectal cancer.

V gene TRBV19 combines with J gene TRBJ1-1, with TRBD1 identical over 8 bases. This CDR3 is 14 amino acids long. With 6 bases clipped from V and 4 bases from J, the junction kept 7 bases outside the gene matches. CDR1 LNHDA and CDR2 SQIVND come from the germline V gene (reference sequence). The CDR3 sequence: CASRIRTGSTEAFF. The CDR3 nucleotides read TGTGCCAGTAGGATTCGGACAGGGAGCACTGAAGCTTTCTTT.

The chain couples TRBV29-1 to TRBJ2-1; D might be TRBD2 (6 bases). This CDR3 has 14 amino acids. V lost 7 bases and J lost 3, with 16 bases in between. Germline assignment: CDR1 SQVTM and CDR2 ANQGSEA. Here the CDR3 DNA reads TGCAGCGCCAGACTAGTCCGCTTCTACAATGAGCAGTTCTTC. It translates to CSARLVRFYNEQFF.

V gene TRBV4-1 combines with J gene TRBJ1-2; 7 positions agree with TRBD1. The CDR3 has 16 residues. V lost 1 base and J lost 7; bases outside the gene matches: 12. The germline V gene has CDR1 MGHRA and CDR2 YSYEKL. CDR3 nucleotides: TGCGCCAGCAGCCAAGTTCCGGGACAGACCTGGGGTGGCTACACCTTC. This sequence encodes CASSQVPGQTWGGYTF.

This chain connects TRBV27 to TRBJ2-5; maybe TRBD1 (5 bases). V lost 5 bases and J 5 bases, leaving 18 bases between the germline ends. CDR1 is MNHEY, CDR2 SMNVEV, per germline (reference sequence). This CDR3 comprises 15 residues. CDR3 sequence (DNA): TGTGCCAGCAGTCCCAGGGTGATTTGGATGGAGACCCAGTACTTC. It codes for CASSPRVIWMETQYF.

V and J are TRBV11-3 and TRBJ1-2, with a possible D match to TRBD1 (6 bases). This CDR3 spans 12 amino acids. V shed 8 bases and J shed 4 bases, with 11 bases lying between them. The germline V gene encodes CDR1 SGHNT and CDR2 YENEEA. CDR3 coding DNA: TGTGCCAGCTCACAGGGAATCTATGGCTACACCTTC. This codes for CASSQGIYGYTF.

This clone was found once. J is TRBJ2-7 and V is TRBV21-1; the table's D gene call, TRBD2, was not cross checked with the DNA. TRBV21-1 is given as a pseudogene. The CDR3 spans 15 residues. The CDR3 sequence is CASSSYGTSCIEQYF. The CDR3, as DNA: TGTGCCAGCAGTTCATACGGGACTAGCTGCATCGAGCAGTACTTC.

This sequence joins TRBV5-6 and TRBJ1-4; 7 nucleotides agree with TRBD1. V gave up 0 bases and J gave up 4 bases; unmatched junction bases: 9. The CDR3 totals 17 residues. Per the germline V gene, CDR1 is SGHDT and CDR2 is YYEEEE. The CDR3 bases are TGTGCCAGCAGCTTGGGGTACAGGGGCCTTGATAATGAAAAACTGTTTTTT. Amino acid sequence: CASSLGYRGLDNEKLFF.

This clone was detected only a few times. The CDR3 DNA reads as TGTGCCAGCAGCGTAGTGGACACCGGGGAGCTGTTTTTT. It codes for CASSVVDTGELFF. The chain recombines TRBV9 with TRBJ2-2, with unresolved D. The ends were cut back, 0 bases at V and 3 bases at J, with 3 bases in the middle. The CDR3 totals 13 residues. Germline assignment: CDR1 SGDLS and CDR2 YYNGEE.

This clone was seen a single time. The V and J genes are TRBV3-1 (or the pseudogene TRBV3-2) and TRBJ1-1; D gene uncertain. V lost 0 bases, J lost 10 bases, and 12 bases lay in between. CDR1 and CDR2 (germline): LGHDT, YNNKEL (reference sequence). CDR3 size: 13 residues. The CDR3 reads CASSQERRLGAFF. The CDR3 nucleotides are TGTGCCAGCAGCCAAGAACGCCGGTTAGGAGCTTTCTTT.

The V gene is TRBV5-6, the J gene TRBJ2-1; 13 bases match TRBD2. J gave up 4 bases and V 6 bases, and 16 bases lay outside the gene matches. In germline, CDR1 is SGHDT, CDR2 YYEEEE. The CDR3 has 19 residues. The CDR3 sequence is CASIPGTSGMISRYNEQFF. CDR3 nucleotides: TGTGCCAGCATTCCCGGGACTAGCGGGATGATCAGCCGTTACAATGAGCAGTTCTTC. The full variable domain, in which reference TRBV5-6 and TRBJ2-1 provide the parts outside the CDR3, is DAGVTQSPTHLIKTRGQQVTLRCSPKSGHDTVSWYQQALGQGPQFIFQYYEEEERQRGNFPDRFSGHQFPNYSSELNVNALLLGDSALYLCASIPGTSGMISRYNEQFFGPGTRLTVL.

The chain links TRBV3-1 (or the pseudogene TRBV3-2) to TRBJ2-1, with D tentatively TRBD2 (6 bases). Trimming stripped 4 bases from V and 1 base from J, with 17 bases between. The V gene's germline CDR1 is LGHDT and CDR2 YNNKEL (reference sequence). The CDR3 contains 17 residues. The CDR3: CASSPEGPYDSYNEQFF. The CDR3 region has the DNA TGTGCCAGCAGCCCGGAGGGCCCTTACGATTCCTACAATGAGCAGTTCTTC.

By proportion, this clone is medium-sized. V is TRBV5-1 and J is TRBJ1-4; 8 bases match TRBD1. The V gene's germline CDR1 is SGHRS and CDR2 YFSETQ. The length of the CDR3 is 16 residues. Trimming cost V 0 bases and J 4 bases; bases outside gene matches: 5. CDR3 amino acids: CASSLGTGTYNEKLFF. Here the CDR3 DNA reads TGCGCCAGCAGCTTGGGGACAGGGACATATAATGAAAAACTGTTTTTT.

The chain combines TRBV24-1 with TRBJ2-3; D is possibly TRBD2 (6 bases). Germline V gene lookup returns CDR1 KGHDR and CDR2 SFDVKD. The CDR3 is 12 residues long. Trimming shortened V by 12 bases and J by 6 bases, and 15 bases separated the two germline ends. This chain's CDR3 is CAAGGESDTQYF. CDR3 nucleotides: TGTGCCGCCGGAGGGGAGTCCGATACGCAGTATTTT.

This chain connects TRBV25-1 to TRBJ2-7; TRBD1 matches 9 bases. Germline V lookup: CDR1 MGHDK, CDR2 SYGVNS. This CDR3 has 13 amino acids. The V segment lost 7 bases and the J segment 1 base; nucleotides outside the gene matches: 2. The CDR3 reads CASTDRGSYEQYF. Written as DNA, the CDR3 is TGTGCCAGCACTGACAGGGGGTCCTACGAGCAGTACTTC.

The CDR3 sequence is CASSYTTGEDSPLHF. The DNA for the CDR3 is TGTGCCAGCAGTTACACGACAGGGGAGGACTCACCCCTCCACTTT. The V call is TRBV6-5, the J call TRBJ1-6; 8 nucleotides align to TRBD1. Trimming cost V 2 bases and J 10 bases; bases outside gene matches: 7. The germline gives CDR1 MNHEY, CDR2 SVGAGI. There are 15 residues in the CDR3.

In its sample, this clone was seen once. The rearrangement links TRBV30 to TRBJ1-1; 7 bases align to TRBD1. CDR1 is GTSNPN, CDR2 SVGIG, per germline (reference sequence). Trimming took 0 bases from V and 2 from J; bases not matched to a gene: 6. The CDR3 runs to 15 residues. DNA for the CDR3: TGTGCCTGGAGTGTAAGGGGACAGCAAAACACTGAAGCTTTCTTT. Residues: CAWSVRGQQNTEAFF. The full variable domain, completed using reference TRBV30 and TRBJ1-1, is SQTIHQWPATLVQPVGSPLSLECTVEGTSNPNLYWYRQAAGRGLQLLFYSVGIGQISSEVPQNLSASRPQDRQFILSSKKLLLSDSGFYLCAWSVRGQQNTEAFFGQGTRLTVV.